The clone carrying this T cell receptor (beta chain) was seen only a few times. CDR1 is MNHEY and CDR2 is SVGEGT in the germline V gene. The CDR3 runs to 15 residues. V was trimmed by 6 bases and J by 0 bases, leaving 12 bases between them. Thyroid surgery was preceded by no treatment in any patient. TCRdb reprocessed the PCR reads using MiXCR. The sample holds roughly 3,900 clones, less than 45% seen once. The data belong to a study of metastatic and nonmetastatic thyroid tumors. In the study overall: Malignant thyroid and benign thyroid patients provided blood and tumor or nodule tissue whose repertoires were compared.

This TCR was recovered from a female donor with papillary thyroid cancer or a benign thyroid nodule (not recorded which). Some clones in this sample may be carry-over from other donors' samples. The chain uses TRBV6-2 or TRBV6-3 and TRBJ1-3; D gene unclear. The specimen was tumor tissue. The chain's CDR3 is CASSLNSYSGNTIYF. Here the CDR3 DNA reads TGTGCCAGCAGCTTAAACAGCTACTCTGGAAACACCATATATTTT.